This TCR beta chain is from a study of molecular identifiers for immune sequencing clone quantification. About this clonotype: A much larger clone lies a single base off, so this may be a read error.

The CDR3 spans 15 residues. CDR1 is SGDLS, CDR2 YYNGEE, per germline. TCRdb itself ran the PCR reads through MiXCR, one entry per CDR3 protein. Of about half a million distinct CDR3 sequences listed, roughly 25% were seen once; the top ten hold 0.76%. J is TRBJ2-3 and V is TRBV9; 7 nucleotides align to TRBD2. Sequenced material: naive CD8+ T cells from blood, with Jurkat cell RNA spiked in. Subset described: FACS-sorted CD8+CD4-CCR7+CD45RA+ naive T cells. This clonotype was obtained from a human donor in good health. Some libraries in this study had Jurkat cell RNA spiked in. The CDR3 sequence: CASSYGRGRADTQCF. CDR3 nucleotide sequence: TGTGCCAGCAGCTATGGGAGGGGTCGGGCAGATACGCAGTGTTTT.